These 3 T cell receptor beta chains were sequenced from one sample in a study of T cells after posttransplantation cyclophosphamide (dated by TCRdb to 2016 to 2018). Library preparation employed the immunoSEQ multiplex PCR assay. TCRdb holds this immuneACCESS table with in-frame rearrangements only. Some clones are missing; in checked studies, unresolved V genes explain under half, and the rest has no known cause. Counted in this sample were tens of thousands of clones; 73% of them appeared once. The top ten hold about 0.71% of the sample. The sequencing input was memory CD4+ T cells sorted from PBMCs. The receptors were sampled from a woman aged 60-70 years in good health, CMV-negative, and a related stem cell transplant donor.

The chain links TRBV28 to TRBJ1-6, with TRBD1 matching 7 bases. Germline lookup yields CDR1 MDHEN and CDR2 SYDVKM. The CDR3 loop spans 16 amino acids. J was trimmed by 9 bases and V by 2 bases; bases with no gene match: 10. CDR3 protein: CASSLKKNRGTSPLHF. The CDR3 DNA follows: TGTGCCAGCAGTTTAAAGAAAAACAGGGGAACTTCACCCCTCCACTTT.

The rearrangement links TRBV11-1 to TRBJ2-3, with D possibly being TRBD1 (6 bases). V was clipped by 7 bases and J by 2 bases, with 13 bases between them. The CDR3 contains 14 residues. Germline V CDR1 and CDR2: SGHAT, FQDESV (reference sequence). CDR3 sequence (DNA): TGTGCCAGCAAGGGACATCCACTCACAGATACGCAGTATTTT. Translation gives CASKGHPLTDTQYF.

J is TRBJ2-5 and V is TRBV5-4; D ambiguous. V gave up 4 bases and J gave up 5 bases, with 12 bases separating them. The CDR3 loop spans 13 amino acids. The germline V gene has CDR1 SGHNT and CDR2 YYREEE (reference sequence). CDR3 protein: CASSQPDRETQYF. CDR3 DNA: TGTGCCAGCAGCCAACCCGATCGGGAGACCCAGTACTTC.